This TCR beta chain was captured in a study of CD8 T cells in Susac syndrome. The CDR3 sequence is 13 residues long. Germline V gene sequence: CDR1 MRHNA, CDR2 SNTAGT. V was pared by 8 bases and J by 2 bases, with 12 bases between. The RNA input was about 0.5 to 1 ug, and it was reverse transcribed with random hexamers. Across 54 Vbeta and 13 Jbeta, immunoSEQ multiplex PCR amplified TCR beta CDR3. TCRdb re-called the immunoSEQ multiplex PCR reads through MiXCR, storing one row per CDR3 protein. Among 180,000 or so distinct CDR3 sequences listed, roughly 94% were seen once. The sample was CD4+ T cells from PBMCs. The rearrangement joins TRBV6-4 to TRBJ1-2, with no clear D. The receptor comes from a human donor with Susac syndrome. Here the CDR3 DNA reads TGTGCCAGCTCGAAGACCGGAAACTATGGCTACACCTTC. Translated, it gives CASSKTGNYGYTF.